This TCR beta chain was sequenced in a study of CD8 T cells in Susac syndrome. Random hexamers served to reverse transcribe roughly 0.45 to 1 ug RNA. Each CDR3 protein is one row after TCRdb ran MiXCR on the immunoSEQ multiplex PCR reads. Of more than 150,000 distinct CDR3 sequences in the sample, nearly 97% were seen once. This CDR3 has 12 amino acids. With 9 bases removed from V and 7 bases from J, the gap between germline ends came to 15 bases. From germline, CDR1 is MNHEY and CDR2 SVGEGT. Sequenced sample: CD4+ T cells from PBMCs. This TCR derives from a human donor with Susac syndrome. V gene TRBV6-2 or TRBV6-3 combines with J gene TRBJ2-5, with a weak D call TRBD2 (6 bases). The CDR3 protein is CASGTSRGTQYF. CDR3 nucleotides: TGTGCCAGTGGGACTTCTCGCGGGACCCAGTACTTC.